This record concerns one TCR beta chain sequence. This CDR3 fails to terminate in the conserved phenylalanine or tryptophan, so it likely reflects a read error. Authors' data handling: Amplification with reference gene primers provided the estimates of nucleated cell counts. Here immunoSEQ multiplex PCR was the method, and the copy in TCRdb shows in-frame clones only, minus some. That table is the source of V, J and clone size, and D and trimming were worked out from the DNA. The repertoire holds about 40,000 clones, with about 85% as singletons. The data originate from a study of blood T cell repertoires in COVID-19. Study context: The origin of the acute and convalescent COVID-19 samples was the United States, Italy and Spain. Sample material is recorded as cDNA or gDNA derived from T cells, B-cell-depleted T cells, or PBMCs.

Germline CDR1 reads SGHRS; CDR2 reads YFSETQ. The CDR3 extends over 13 amino acids. Trimming took 1 base from V and 8 from J; bases not matched to a gene: 4. The rearrangement joins TRBV5-1 to TRBJ1-2; 8 nucleotides line up with TRBD1. Specimen: peripheral blood. This clonotype was obtained from a man aged 50 to 60 in a cohort sampled during active COVID-19. The CDR3 is CASSLIRGRGYTL. Written as DNA, the CDR3 is TGCGCCAGCAGCTTGATCAGGGGGCGAGGCTACACCCTC.